This TCR beta chain appears in the sequencing data of a study of T cell responses to AZD1222 COVID-19 vaccine. The assay was immunoSEQ multiplex PCR, and TCRdb's table has in-frame clones only and misses some. The data hold 150,000 to 200,000 clones, with approximately 94% observed a single time. With regard to this clone: The antigen is not known.

General study findings and limits: The sample set comprised mostly white British donors with more females, and clonal diversity was possibly underestimated. Nearly half of the spike-specific TCRs reportedly recognize variant regions that carry no mutations. Repertoire sampling was restricted to post-peak T cell response timepoints.

Specimen: peripheral blood, collected on day 0 of AZD1222 vaccination. This receptor was identified in an adult in good health.

The CDR3 region is CASSPQGNYGYTF. DNA for the CDR3: TGTGCCAGCAGCCCACAGGGCAACTATGGCTACACCTTC. The chain uses TRBV7-9 and TRBJ1-2; D possibly corresponds to TRBD1 (6 bases). Germline V gene data show CDR1 as SEHNR and CDR2 as FQNEAQ (reference sequence). The CDR3 has 13 residues. Trimming cost V 5 bases and J 2 bases, with 9 bases left between them. The full variable domain, rest sourced from reference TRBV7-9 and TRBJ1-2, is DTGVSQNPRHKITKRGQNVTFRCDPISEHNRLYWYRQTLGQGPEFLTYFQNEAQLEKSRLLSDRFSAERPKGSFSTLEIQRTEQGDSAMYLCASSPQGNYGYTFGSGTRLTVV.